This entry describes one TCR beta chain. Study processing details: Nucleated cell counts were estimated from reference gene primer amplification. Assay: immunoSEQ multiplex PCR; the TCRdb copy retains only in-frame clones and omits some. Clonal size and the V and J genes are those of that table, whereas D and trimming came from the DNA. Among some 160,000 clones, roughly 80% were seen once, and the ten largest hold approximately 15%. The data stem from a study of blood T cell repertoires in COVID-19. Looking at the study overall: Sites in the United States, Italy and Spain provided acute and convalescent COVID-19 samples. PBMCs, B-cell-depleted T cells, or T cells were the source of the cDNA or gDNA that made up the material.

Trimming cost V 4 bases and J 4 bases; bases outside gene matches: 4. CDR1 is LGHDT, CDR2 YNNKEL, per germline (reference sequence). This CDR3 has 15 residues. Sequencing was carried out using peripheral blood. V usage is TRBV3-1 (or the pseudogene TRBV3-2) and J usage is TRBJ1-5; 10 bases map to TRBD1. The clonotype originates from a woman of 80 years or more with acute or convalescent COVID-19. The CDR3 loop reads CASSRGTGVNQPQHF. The DNA for the CDR3 is TGTGCCAGCAGCCGGGGGACAGGGGTTAATCAGCCCCAGCATTTT.